One T cell receptor (beta chain) is described in this entry. Its antigen is unidentified. TCRdb recomputed calls from the reads with MiXCR, one row per CDR3 protein. This sample has around 200,000 distinct CDR3 sequences; approximately 40% occur once, and the top ten carry approximately 59%. The sample comes from a study of T cell repertoires in cytomegalovirus infection. Turning to the study itself: Based on public TCR beta signatures, there were indications of CMV infection and of a matching HLA type.

This CDR3 contains 18 residues. Per germline, CDR1 MGHRA and CDR2 YSYEKL. Trimming shortened V by 4 bases and J by 6 bases, and 27 bases separated the two germline ends. Study-wide findings and caveats: Summed frequency of shared TCR beta families picked out CMV carriers who also had the relevant HLA.

This TCR came from a human donor in good health (CMV status not recorded). Some clones in this sample may be carry-over from other donors' samples. The rearrangement uses TRBV4-1 and TRBJ1-2; D gene ambiguous. Sequenced material: CD8+ T cells from cultured PBMCs, taken from culture after CMV antigen stimulation. The CDR3 DNA reads as TGCGCCAGCAGCCGACACCCATATCGGGCAGGAGGTTCGGATGGCTACACCTTC. It specifies CASSRHPYRAGGSDGYTF.